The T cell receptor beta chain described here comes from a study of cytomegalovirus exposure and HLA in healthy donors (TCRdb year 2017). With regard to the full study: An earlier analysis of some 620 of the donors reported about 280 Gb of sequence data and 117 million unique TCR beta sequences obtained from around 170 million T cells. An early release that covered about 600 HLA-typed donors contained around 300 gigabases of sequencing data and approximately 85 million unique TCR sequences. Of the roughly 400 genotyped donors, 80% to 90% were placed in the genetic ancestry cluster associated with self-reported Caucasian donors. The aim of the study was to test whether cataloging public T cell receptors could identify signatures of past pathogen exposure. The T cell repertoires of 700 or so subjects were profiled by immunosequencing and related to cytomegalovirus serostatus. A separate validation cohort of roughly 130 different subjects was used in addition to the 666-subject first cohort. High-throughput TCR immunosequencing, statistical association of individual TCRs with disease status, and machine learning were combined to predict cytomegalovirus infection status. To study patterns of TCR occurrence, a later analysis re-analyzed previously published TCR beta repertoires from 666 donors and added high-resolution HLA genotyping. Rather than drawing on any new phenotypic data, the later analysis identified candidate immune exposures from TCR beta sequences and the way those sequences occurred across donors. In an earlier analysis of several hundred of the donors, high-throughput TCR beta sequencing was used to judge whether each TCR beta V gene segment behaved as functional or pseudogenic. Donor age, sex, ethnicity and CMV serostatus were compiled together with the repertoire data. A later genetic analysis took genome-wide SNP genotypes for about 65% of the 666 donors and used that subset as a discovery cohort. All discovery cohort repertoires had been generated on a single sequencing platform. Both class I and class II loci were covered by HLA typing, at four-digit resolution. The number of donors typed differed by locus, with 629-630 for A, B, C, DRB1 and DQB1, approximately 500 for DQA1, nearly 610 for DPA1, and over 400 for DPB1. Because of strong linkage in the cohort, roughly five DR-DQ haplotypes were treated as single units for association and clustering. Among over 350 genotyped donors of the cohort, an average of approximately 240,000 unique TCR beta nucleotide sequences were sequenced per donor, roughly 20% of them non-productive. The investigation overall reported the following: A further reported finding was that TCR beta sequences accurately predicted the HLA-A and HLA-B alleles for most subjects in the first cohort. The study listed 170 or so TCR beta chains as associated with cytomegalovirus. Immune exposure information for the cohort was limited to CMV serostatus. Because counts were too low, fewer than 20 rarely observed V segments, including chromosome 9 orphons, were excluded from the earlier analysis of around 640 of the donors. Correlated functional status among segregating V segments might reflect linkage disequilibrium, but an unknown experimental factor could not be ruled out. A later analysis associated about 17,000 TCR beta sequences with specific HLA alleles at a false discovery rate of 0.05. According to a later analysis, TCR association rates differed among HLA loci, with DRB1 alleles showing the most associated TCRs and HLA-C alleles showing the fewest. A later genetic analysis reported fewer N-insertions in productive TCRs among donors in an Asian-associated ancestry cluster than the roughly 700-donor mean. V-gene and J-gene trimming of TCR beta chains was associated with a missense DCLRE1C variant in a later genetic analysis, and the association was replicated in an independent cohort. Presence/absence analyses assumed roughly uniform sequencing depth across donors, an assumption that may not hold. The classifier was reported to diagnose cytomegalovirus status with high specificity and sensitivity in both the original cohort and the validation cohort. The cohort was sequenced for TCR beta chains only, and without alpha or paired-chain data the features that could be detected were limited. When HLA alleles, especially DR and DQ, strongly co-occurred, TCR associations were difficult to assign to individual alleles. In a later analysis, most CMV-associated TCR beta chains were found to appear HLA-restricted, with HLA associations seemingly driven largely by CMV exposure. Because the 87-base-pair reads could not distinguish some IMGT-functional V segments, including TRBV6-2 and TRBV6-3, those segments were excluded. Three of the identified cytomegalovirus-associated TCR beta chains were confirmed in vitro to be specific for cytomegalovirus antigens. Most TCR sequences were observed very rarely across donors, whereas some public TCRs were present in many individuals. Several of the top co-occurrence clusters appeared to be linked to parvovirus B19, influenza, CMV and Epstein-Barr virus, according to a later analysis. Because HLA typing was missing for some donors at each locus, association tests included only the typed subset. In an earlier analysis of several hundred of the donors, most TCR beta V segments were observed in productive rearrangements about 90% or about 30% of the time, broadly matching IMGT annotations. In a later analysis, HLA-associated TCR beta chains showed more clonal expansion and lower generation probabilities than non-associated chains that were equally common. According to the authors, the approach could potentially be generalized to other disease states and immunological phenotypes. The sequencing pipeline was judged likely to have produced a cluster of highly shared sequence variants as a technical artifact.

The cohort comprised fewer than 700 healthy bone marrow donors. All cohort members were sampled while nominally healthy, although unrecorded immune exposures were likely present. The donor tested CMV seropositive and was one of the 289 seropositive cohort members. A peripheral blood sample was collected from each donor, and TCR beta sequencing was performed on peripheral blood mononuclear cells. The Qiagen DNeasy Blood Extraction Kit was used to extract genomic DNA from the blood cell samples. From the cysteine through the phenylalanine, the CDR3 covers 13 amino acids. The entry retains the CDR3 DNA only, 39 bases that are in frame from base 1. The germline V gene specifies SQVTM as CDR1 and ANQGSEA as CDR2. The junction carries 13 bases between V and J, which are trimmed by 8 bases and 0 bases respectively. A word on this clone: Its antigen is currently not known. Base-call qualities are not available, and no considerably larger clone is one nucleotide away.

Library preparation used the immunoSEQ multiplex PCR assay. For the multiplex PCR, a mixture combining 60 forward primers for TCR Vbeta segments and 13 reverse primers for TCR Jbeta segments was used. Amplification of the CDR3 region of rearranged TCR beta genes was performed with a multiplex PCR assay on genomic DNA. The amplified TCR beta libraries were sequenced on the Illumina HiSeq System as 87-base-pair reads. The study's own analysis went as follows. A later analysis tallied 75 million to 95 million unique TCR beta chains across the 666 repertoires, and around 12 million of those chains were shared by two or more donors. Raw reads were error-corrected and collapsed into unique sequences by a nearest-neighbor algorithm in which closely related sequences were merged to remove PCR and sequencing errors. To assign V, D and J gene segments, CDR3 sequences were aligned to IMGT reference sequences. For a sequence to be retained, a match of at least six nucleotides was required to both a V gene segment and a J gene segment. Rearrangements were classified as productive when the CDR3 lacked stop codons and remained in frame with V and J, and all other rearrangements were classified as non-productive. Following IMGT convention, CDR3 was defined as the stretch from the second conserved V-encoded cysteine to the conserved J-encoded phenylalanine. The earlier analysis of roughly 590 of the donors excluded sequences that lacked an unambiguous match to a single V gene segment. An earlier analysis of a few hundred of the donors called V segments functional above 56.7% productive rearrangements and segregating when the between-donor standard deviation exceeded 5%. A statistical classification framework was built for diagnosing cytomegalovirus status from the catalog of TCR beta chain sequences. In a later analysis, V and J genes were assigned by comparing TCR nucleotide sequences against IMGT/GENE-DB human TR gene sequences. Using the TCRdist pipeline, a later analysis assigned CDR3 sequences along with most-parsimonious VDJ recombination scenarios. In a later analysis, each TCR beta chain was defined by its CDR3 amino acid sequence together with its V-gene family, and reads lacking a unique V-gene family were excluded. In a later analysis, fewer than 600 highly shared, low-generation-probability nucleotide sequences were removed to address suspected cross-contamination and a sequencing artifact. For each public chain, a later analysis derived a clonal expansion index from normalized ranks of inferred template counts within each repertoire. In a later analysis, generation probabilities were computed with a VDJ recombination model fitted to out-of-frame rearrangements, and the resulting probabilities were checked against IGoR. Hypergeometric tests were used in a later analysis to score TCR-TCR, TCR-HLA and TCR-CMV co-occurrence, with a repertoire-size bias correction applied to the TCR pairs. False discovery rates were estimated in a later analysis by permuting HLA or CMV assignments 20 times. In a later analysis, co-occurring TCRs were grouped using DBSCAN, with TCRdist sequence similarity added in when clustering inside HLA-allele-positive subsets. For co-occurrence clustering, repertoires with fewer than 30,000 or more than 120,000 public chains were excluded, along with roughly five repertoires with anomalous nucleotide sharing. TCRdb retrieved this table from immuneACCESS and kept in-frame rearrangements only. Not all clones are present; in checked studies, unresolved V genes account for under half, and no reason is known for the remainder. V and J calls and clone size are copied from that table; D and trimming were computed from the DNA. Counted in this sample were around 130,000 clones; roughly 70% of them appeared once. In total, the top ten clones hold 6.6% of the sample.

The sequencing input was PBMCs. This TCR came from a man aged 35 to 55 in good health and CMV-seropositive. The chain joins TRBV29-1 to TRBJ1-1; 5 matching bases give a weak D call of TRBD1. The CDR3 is CSFHRSMNTEAFF. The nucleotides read TGCAGCTTTCACAGGAGCATGAACACTGAAGCTTTCTTT.